This paragraph reports one T cell receptor beta chain. Its target is unknown. Other DNA sequences from this sample encode an identical CDR3 as well. Only CD45RO-negative cells positively selected for CCR7 counted as naive CD8 cells, so terminally differentiated effector memory CD45RA+ cells were excluded. The entry originates in a study of shared clonotypes between healthy human individuals. In the original workflow: Filtering differed because ImmunoSEQ produced junction-only sequences that carried no quality scores. Produced via immunoSEQ multiplex PCR; TCRdb's table is partial and in-frame only. V, J and clone size derive from that table, while D and trimming were established from the DNA sequence. The table has about 2.1 million clones, around 93% seen once. Germline V gives CDR1 SGHRS, CDR2 YFSETQ. There are 13 residues in the CDR3. V was trimmed by 1 base and J by 1 base, leaving 6 bases between them.

Study-wide results and limits: It was the non-shared clonotypes that had lower generation probabilities than clonotypes shared by all four donors.

This clonotype was obtained from a young man in good health. Some clones in this sample may be carry-over from other donors' samples. The material sequenced was naive CD8+ T cells from PBMCs. The gene calls are TRBV5-1 and TRBJ2-7; the D gene is possibly TRBD1 (6 bases). The DNA of the CDR3 is TGCGCCAGCAGCTTGACAGGGTCCTACGAGCAGTACTTC. It specifies CASSLTGSYEQYF.